This T cell receptor beta chain originates from a study of long-term antiretroviral therapy in people with HIV. Study observations and caveats: Repertoire dominance by clones expanded before ART was seen at all time points.

For this clone: Antigen: not known.

Survey level was the resolution at which the v3.0 immunoSEQ assay ran. Profiled with immunoSEQ multiplex PCR; TCRdb holds only in-frame clones, not every one. The table has some 16,000 clones, 77% seen once. V was cut by 0 bases and J by 7 bases, with 13 bases left in between. Germline-derived CDR1 and CDR2 are SGDLS and YYNGEE. The CDR3 runs to 15 residues. The specimen comprised unsorted PBMCs, sampled 2.1 years after starting antiretroviral therapy. This clonotype was sampled from a man aged 35 to 55 with HIV. This chain connects TRBV9 to TRBJ2-2, with a possible D match to TRBD1 (7 bases). The CDR3 nucleotides read TGTGCCAGCAGCGTAGGGAGGGGGCAGGACGGGGAGCTGTTTTTT. Translating it yields CASSVGRGQDGELFF.